This is a list of T cell receptor beta chains from one sample in a study of CD8 T cells in ankylosing spondylitis. TCRdb called the 5' RACE reads again in MiXCR, with one record for every CDR3 protein. The data show around 890,000 distinct CDR3 sequences, about 10% seen once. The specimen was blood, either unsorted or a sorted T cell fraction (not recorded which). All receptors derive from a male donor with ankylosing spondylitis. Each CDR3 is given without its conserved first and last residue.

v_call	j_call	cdr3_aa
TRBV11-2	TRBJ1-1	ASSTSLNTEAF
TRBV2	TRBJ2-7	ASIAGEEYEQY
TRBV5-1	TRBJ2-4	ASSLGGGKNIQY
TRBV4-1	TRBJ2-2	ASSQDPNGRYGELF
TRBV12-3/TRBV12-4	TRBJ2-5	ASSFRGNGETQY
TRBV12-3/TRBV12-4	TRBJ2-2	ASQSDTRTGELF
TRBV5-1	TRBJ1-2	ASSFLPTPRGYT
TRBV25-1	TRBJ2-3	ASSAGVGTDTQY
TRBV6-6	TRBJ1-6	ASAWTGGNSPLH
TRBV20-1	TRBJ2-1	SASGGANYEQF
TRBV10-3	TRBJ2-2	AIRGTDRPGELF
TRBV29-1	TRBJ2-5	SVEDSLAGGQGTQY
TRBV7-2	TRBJ2-7	ASSLAGYYEQY
TRBV20-1	TRBJ2-7	SAASGGSYEQY